The 28 T cell receptor beta chains below all came from one sample that was sequenced in a study of prognosis after radiotherapy for stage I lung cancer. CDR3 of TCR beta was amplified from genomic DNA via a two-round multiplex PCR. First-round PCR, the initial amplification, used primers specific to each TRBV and TRBJ gene. One entry per CDR3 protein results from TCRdb running MiXCR on the multiplex PCR reads. This sample has approximately 30,000 distinct CDR3 sequences, with around 43% found just once. The starting material was PBMCs, obtained before or after stereotactic body radiation therapy (not recorded which). These receptors originate from a donor aged 50 or older with non-small cell lung cancer.

This clonotype showed up many times. As DNA, the CDR3 is TGTGCCACCGCGGTAGGGTCGACCGGGGAGCTGTTTTTT. This encodes CATAVGSTGELFF. V usage is TRBV10-3 and J usage is TRBJ2-2; D is unresolved. V lost 10 bases and J 5 bases, leaving 14 bases between the germline ends. There are 13 residues in the CDR3. Per the germline V gene, CDR1 is ENHRY and CDR2 is SYGVKD.

As regards this clonotype: At one end the junction does not follow the germline gene, possibly because of a read error. This chain links TRBV28 with TRBJ1-3; the match to TRBD1 covers 9 bases. This CDR3 has 14 amino acids. Germline V CDR1 and CDR2: MDHEN, SYDVKM. The DNA of the CDR3 is TGTTCCAGCAGGGGGGGGACAGGGATCAACACCATATATTTT. Translated, it gives CSSRGGTGINTIYF.

This clonotype has ten or more counts. The V gene is TRBV24-1, the J gene TRBJ2-5, with a weak D call TRBD2 (7 bases). The germline gives CDR1 KGHDR, CDR2 SFDVKD. The CDR3 sequence is 16 residues long. Trimming pared 5 bases from V and 5 bases from J, leaving 20 bases between. The CDR3: CATSASRWGGGETQYF. The CDR3 nucleotides read TGTGCCACCAGTGCAAGTCGGTGGGGGGGCGGGGAGACCCAGTACTTC.

About this clonotype itself: One end of the junction is discordant with germline, which a read error may explain. The rearrangement uses TRBV6-1 and TRBJ1-6, with a possible D match to TRBD1 (5 bases). Germline V gives CDR1 MNHNS, CDR2 SASEGT. This CDR3 comprises 16 residues. CDR3 nucleotide sequence: TGTGCCAGCAGTGTCAACAGGTTCGGGAATTTTTCACCTCTCCACTTT. Amino acids: CASSVNRFGNFSPLHF.

In its sample, this clonotype was seen many times. The V and J genes are TRBV5-1 and TRBJ2-7; 9 bases agree with TRBD1. This CDR3 contains 15 residues. With V trimmed by 0 bases and J by 3 bases, 4 bases remained unmatched. CDR1 SGHRS and CDR2 YFSETQ come from the germline V gene. The CDR3 coding sequence is TGCGCCAGCAGCTTGGGAGTGACAGGGGGCTACGAGCAGTACTTC. Protein: CASSLGVTGGYEQYF.

This rearrangement joins TRBV7-2 to TRBJ2-1, with 12 bases aligning to TRBD1. The ends lost 0 bases at V and 3 bases at J; junction bases unmatched: 3. The CDR3 spans 17 residues. Germline V gene sequence: CDR1 SGHTA, CDR2 FQGNSA. The CDR3 loop reads CASSLAGTGGYYNEQFF. CDR3 in DNA: TGTGCCAGCAGCTTAGCCGGGACAGGGGGCTACTACAATGAGCAGTTCTTC. The full variable domain, in which reference TRBV7-2 and TRBJ2-1 provide the parts outside the CDR3, is GAGVSQSPSNKVTEKGKDVELRCDPISGHTALYWYRQSLGQGLEFLIYFQGNSAPDKSGLPSDRFSAERTGGSVSTLTIQRTQQEDSAVYLCASSLAGTGGYYNEQFFGPGTRLTVL.

V usage is TRBV2 and J usage is TRBJ2-7; D may correspond to TRBD1 or TRBD2 (5 bases each). CDR1 and CDR2 (germline): SNHLY, FYNNEI. Trimming took off 6 bases at V and 5 bases at J, with 17 bases between the two ends. This CDR3 has 14 residues. CDR3 residues: CASSLEAGTHEQYF. The CDR3 DNA sequence: TGTGCCAGCAGCTTAGAGGCAGGGACCCACGAGCAGTACTTC.

V is TRBV28 and J is TRBJ2-1; a possible D gene is TRBD2 (6 bases). The CDR3 runs 15 residues. Germline V lookup: CDR1 MDHEN, CDR2 SYDVKM. The CDR3 DNA follows: TGTGCTGCTCTTGGGACGGGAGACTACTACAATGAGCAGTTCTTC. Its protein is CAALGTGDYYNEQFF.

The J gene is TRBJ2-5, the V gene TRBV5-6; 8 nucleotides align to TRBD2. CDR1 and CDR2 (germline): SGHDT, YYEEEE. The length of the CDR3 is 14 residues. The V segment lost 5 bases and the J segment 7 bases; nucleotides outside the gene matches: 10. CDR3: CASRTGTGGGTQYF. The CDR3 nucleotides are TGTGCCAGCAGGACCGGGACGGGAGGGGGGACCCAGTACTTC. Full variable domain (remainder filled in from reference TRBV5-6 and TRBJ2-5): DAGVTQSPTHLIKTRGQQVTLRCSPKSGHDTVSWYQQALGQGPQFIFQYYEEEERQRGNFPDRFSGHQFPNYSSELNVNALLLGDSALYLCASRTGTGGGTQYFGPGTRLLVL.

The chain recombines TRBV11-3 with TRBJ2-7; 12 nucleotides match TRBD2. CDR1 and CDR2 (germline): SGHNT, YENEEA. The CDR3 has 15 residues. Trimming took 1 base from V and 7 from J; bases not matched to a gene: 5. CDR3 residues: CASSLGLAGVEEQYF. The CDR3 DNA sequence: TGTGCCAGCAGCTTAGGACTAGCGGGAGTAGAAGAGCAGTACTTC.

This clonotype was seen at least ten times. The chain uses TRBV5-1 and TRBJ2-5, with D possibly being TRBD1 or TRBD2 (5 bases each). Trimming took 8 bases from V and 1 from J, leaving 15 bases between them. The CDR3 extends over 14 amino acids. Germline loops: CDR1 SGHRS, CDR2 YFSETQ. CDR3 DNA: TGCGCCAGTCGCTGGAGAGGGGCCCAAGAGACCCAGTACTTC. Residues: CASRWRGAQETQYF.

The chain employs TRBV27 and TRBJ1-5; the match to TRBD1 covers 8 bases. The CDR3 covers 16 residues. V was pared by 4 bases and J by 5 bases, with 10 bases of the junction left unmatched. The germline gives CDR1 MNHEY, CDR2 SMNVEV (reference sequence). The CDR3 is CASSSPGQGGDQPQHF. As DNA, the CDR3 is TGTGCCAGCAGTTCCCCTGGACAGGGTGGCGATCAGCCCCAGCATTTT.

By frequency in the sample, this clonotype is medium-sized. V gene TRBV28 combines with J gene TRBJ2-3; the D gene could be TRBD1 or TRBD2 (5 bases each). The V gene's germline CDR1 is MDHEN and CDR2 SYDVKM. This CDR3 has 17 amino acids. V was clipped by 7 bases and J by 0 bases, with 20 bases between them. CDR3 DNA sequence: TGTGCCAGCATCCCACGAGAGGGGTACCCTAGCACAGATACGCAGTATTTT. This codes for CASIPREGYPSTDTQYF. The full variable domain, its missing parts supplied by reference TRBV28 and TRBJ2-3, is DVKVTQSSRYLVKRTGEKVFLECVQDMDHENMFWYRQDPGLGLRLIYFSYDVKMKEKGDIPEGYSVSREKKERFSLILESASTNQTSMYLCASIPREGYPSTDTQYFGPGTRLTVL.

This clonotype is medium-sized within its sample. Germline is not matched at one junction end, which may reflect a read error. V and J are TRBV28 and TRBJ2-7; tentatively, D is TRBD1 (6 bases). The CDR3 covers 12 residues. Germline CDR1 is MDHEN and CDR2 is SYDVKM. The CDR3 DNA follows: TGTGCCAGCACTACTGACAGGAGTGAATTTTGCTTC. It codes for CASTTDRSEFCF. Together with reference TRBV28 and TRBJ2-7, the CDR3 gives the full variable domain: DVKVTQSSRYLVKRTGEKVFLECVQDMDHENMFWYRQDPGLGLRLIYFSYDVKMKEKGDIPEGYSVSREKKERFSLILESASTNQTSMYLCASTTDRSEFCFGPGTRLTVT.

This clonotype has at least ten counts. V is TRBV19 and J is TRBJ2-3; D not resolved. The ends were cut back, 0 bases at V and 0 bases at J, with 10 bases in the middle. The CDR3 contains 16 residues. Per the germline V gene, CDR1 is LNHDA and CDR2 is SQIVND (reference sequence). The CDR3 DNA sequence: TGTGCCAGTAGTATAGATCGAGGCACCAGCACAGATACGCAGTATTTT. Translating gives CASSIDRGTSTDTQYF.

This chain connects TRBV10-3 to TRBJ2-7; 8 bases align to TRBD1. Per germline, CDR1 ENHRY and CDR2 SYGVKD. The CDR3 runs 14 residues. Germline trimming cut 6 bases from V and 3 bases from J; bases unmatched to any gene: 7. The CDR3 DNA sequence: TGTGCCATCAGCCCCGGACAGGGCGGCTACGAGCAGTACTTC. This gives the protein CAISPGQGGYEQYF.

The chain joins TRBV20-1 to TRBJ2-3; possible D gene TRBD1, 5 bases. The V gene lost 0 bases and the J gene lost 2 bases, with 15 bases spanning the gap. The V gene's germline CDR1 is DFQATT and CDR2 SNEGSKA (reference sequence). This CDR3 has 16 amino acids. CDR3 DNA: TGCAGTGCTAGAGATGGTACACAGGAGACCACAGATACGCAGTATTTT. Amino acids: CSARDGTQETTDTQYF.

Turning to this clonotype: The junction departs from germline at one end; a sequencing error may be responsible. The gene calls are TRBV15 and TRBJ2-7; possibly TRBD1 or TRBD2 for D (5 bases each). This CDR3 is built from 15 residues. Germline CDR1 is LNHNV and CDR2 is YYDKDF (reference sequence). The CDR3 loop reads CATRRDTGRDGEQYF. The CDR3 DNA reads TGTGCCACCAGAAGAGATACCGGCAGGGACGGTGAGCAGTACTTC.

By sample fraction, this clonotype is medium-sized. The V call is TRBV20-1, the J call TRBJ2-2; D unclear. V was trimmed by 0 bases and J by 2 bases, leaving 7 bases between them. The germline V gene encodes CDR1 DFQATT and CDR2 SNEGSKA (reference sequence). This CDR3 spans 14 amino acids. The CDR3 here is CSARDLLNTGELFF. The CDR3 nucleotides read TGCAGTGCTAGAGATCTCCTTAACACCGGGGAGCTGTTTTTT.

This chain's CDR3 is CSAGILAGAEQFF. In nucleotides, the CDR3 is TGCAGTGCGGGAATCTTAGCTGGAGCAGAGCAGTTCTTC. The V gene is TRBV20-1, the J gene TRBJ2-1; D is unclear. Germline V gives CDR1 DFQATT, CDR2 SNEGSKA (reference sequence). With 6 bases removed from V and 10 bases from J, the gap between germline ends came to 19 bases. The CDR3 runs 13 residues.

This clonotype was seen many times. CDR3 DNA sequence: TGTGCCAGCCTTGGGGGGGCAGGAGGCTACACCTTC. Protein product: CASLGGAGGYTF. The chain employs TRBV28 and TRBJ1-2, with D possibly TRBD1 on 6 matching bases. CDR1 is MDHEN, CDR2 SYDVKM, per germline. The CDR3 sequence is 12 residues long. V lost 8 bases, J lost 8 bases, and 15 bases lay in between.

This clonotype was seen ten or more times. The gene calls are TRBV5-1 and TRBJ1-4; D gene unclear. CDR1 and CDR2 (germline): SGHRS, YFSETQ. Trimming pared 0 bases from V and 0 bases from J, leaving 3 bases between. The length of the CDR3 is 14 residues. This chain's CDR3 is CASSLDSTNEKLFF. Written as DNA, the CDR3 is TGCGCCAGCAGCTTGGACTCAACTAATGAAAAACTGTTTTTT.

As concerns this clonotype: One junction end does not reproduce the germline sequence, and a read error may be involved. V usage is TRBV27 and J usage is TRBJ2-2; a possible D gene is TRBD2 (5 bases). The CDR3 covers 16 residues. Germline values: CDR1 MNHEY, CDR2 SMNVEV (reference sequence). The CDR3 region is CASSAALARNTGELFF. CDR3 DNA sequence: TGTGCCAGCTCCGCGGCGTTAGCGAGAAACACCGGGGAACTGTTTTTT.

There are many counts of this clonotype. The J gene is TRBJ1-5, the V gene TRBV6-1; D remains unclear. Trimming left V 7 bases short and J 4 bases short, with 11 bases between. The CDR3 consists of 13 residues. Germline V gene sequence: CDR1 MNHNS, CDR2 SASEGT. The CDR3 DNA reads TGTGCCAGCACCCTCCGGGAGAATCAGCCCCAGCATTTT. It codes for CASTLRENQPQHF.

About this clonotype itself: This could be a read error, since a much larger clone is one nucleotide away. CDR3 sequence reads: CASSQEDNFGNEQFF. The DNA of the CDR3 is TGCGCCAGCAGCCAGGAAGACAATTTCGGCAATGAGCAGTTCTTC. This rearrangement joins TRBV4-1 to TRBJ2-1, with unresolved D. V was clipped by 3 bases and J by 6 bases, with 15 bases between them. This CDR3 contains 15 residues. Germline assignment: CDR1 MGHRA and CDR2 YSYEKL.

This clonotype was observed many times. The rearrangement joins TRBV7-2 to TRBJ1-2; D unclear. V was clipped by 1 base and J by 0 bases, with 6 bases between them. Germline-derived CDR1 and CDR2 are SGHTA and FQGNSA. The length of the CDR3 is 14 residues. CDR3 in amino acids: CASSLGATNYGYTF. CDR3 in DNA: TGTGCCAGCAGCTTAGGGGCTACTAACTATGGCTACACCTTC.

A remark on this clonotype: A far larger clone is only one base removed, so a read error is likely. This chain connects TRBV6-8 to TRBJ2-3; possibly TRBD1 for D (6 bases). There are 15 residues in the CDR3. Trimming removed 5 bases at V and 0 bases at J, with 12 bases between. Per germline, CDR1 MNHGY and CDR2 SAAAGT. The CDR3 loop is CASSTCTGSTDTQYF. The CDR3 coding sequence is TGTGCCAGCAGTACATGTACAGGGAGCACAGATACGCAGTATTTT.

At least ten counts were recorded for this clonotype. This chain uses TRBV9 with TRBJ1-2; TRBD1 aligns across 7 bases. The CDR3 is 14 amino acids. The germline CDR1 and CDR2 sequences are SGDLS and YYNGEE. V gave up 4 bases and J gave up 1 base; unmatched junction bases: 4. CDR3 DNA: TGTGCCAGCAGCTTCCGGGACAGTAACTATGGCTACACCTTC. This gives the protein CASSFRDSNYGYTF.